One and the same sample provided the 14 T cell receptor beta chains below, sequenced in a study of T cells in Graves' hyperthyroidism and ophthalmopathy. The CDR3 regions of TCR beta were amplified from RNA transcripts. The TCR CDR3 first-round RT-PCR relied on the HTBI primer set. In TCRdb, the multiplex PCR reads were re-called with MiXCR into one record per CDR3 protein. Of around 300,000 distinct CDR3 sequences in the sample, roughly an eighth were seen once. Sequencing used blood. The source is a woman in her forties with Graves' ophthalmopathy.

A remark on this clonotype: A much more abundant neighbour one base away suggests this may be a read error. The chain joins TRBV2 to TRBJ1-1; no firm D call. This CDR3 is built from 12 residues. CDR1 and CDR2 (germline): SNHLY, FYNNEI. CDR3 loop: CASRHPNTEASF. For the CDR3, the DNA is TGTGCCAGCAGGCACCCGAACACTGAAGCTTCCTTT.

This clonotype appeared a few times. The rearrangement links TRBV4-1 to TRBJ1-5, with TRBD1 matching over 8 bases. CDR1 is MGHRA and CDR2 is YSYEKL in the germline V gene. The V and J ends lost 0 bases and 6 bases, in that order; junction bases with no gene match: 7. The length of the CDR3 is 16 residues. The CDR3 is CASSQEWQGAPQPQHF. The CDR3 DNA reads TGCGCCAGCAGCCAAGAATGGCAGGGGGCACCTCAGCCCCAGCATTTT.

This clonotype was recorded at least ten times. The J gene is TRBJ2-5, the V gene TRBV13; perhaps TRBD1 as D (6 bases). This CDR3 has 13 residues. The germline V gene has CDR1 PRHDT and CDR2 FYEKMQ (reference sequence). V was clipped by 4 bases and J by 2 bases, with 8 bases between them. Written as DNA, the CDR3 is TGTGCCAGCAGCTCCGGACAGCAAGAGACCCAGTACTTC. Amino acids: CASSSGQQETQYF.

This clonotype showed up just a few times. The rearrangement uses TRBV7-2 and TRBJ1-5; D is ambiguous. V was clipped by 2 bases and J by 5 bases, with 10 bases between them. Germline values: CDR1 SGHTA, CDR2 FQGNSA. The CDR3 loop spans 14 amino acids. The CDR3, as DNA: TGTGCCAGCAGCTTACGGGCGGGATATCAGCCCCAGCATTTT. Protein product: CASSLRAGYQPQHF.

The chain recombines TRBV4-1 with TRBJ1-5, with D maybe TRBD1 (6 bases). V lost 3 bases and J 6 bases, leaving 12 bases between the germline ends. CDR1 is MGHRA and CDR2 is YSYEKL in the germline V gene. The CDR3 extends over 14 amino acids. The CDR3 region is CASSHTGMGQPQHF. Here the CDR3 DNA reads TGCGCCAGCAGCCATACAGGGATGGGTCAGCCCCAGCATTTT.

This clonotype occurred many times. The chain employs TRBV9 and TRBJ2-3; no definite D call. The CDR3 contains 13 residues. Germline loops: CDR1 SGDLS, CDR2 YYNGEE. Trimming cost V 0 bases and J 7 bases, with 9 bases left between them. CDR3 region: CASSVADAYTQYF. The CDR3 region has the DNA TGTGCCAGCAGCGTAGCCGACGCTTATACGCAGTATTTT.

This clonotype has ten or more counts. CDR3 region: CASSHSGSRRGYTF. The CDR3 DNA reads TGTGCCAGCAGCCATTCAGGGTCCAGGCGTGGCTACACCTTC. This sequence joins TRBV12-3 or TRBV12-4 and TRBJ1-2, with a possible D match to TRBD1 (5 bases). The CDR3 has 14 residues. V lost 6 bases to trimming and J lost 7 bases, with 18 bases between them.

The sample holds many counts of this clonotype. The V call is TRBV20-1, the J call TRBJ2-5, with 12 bases fitting TRBD2. V lost 3 bases to trimming and J lost 1 base; unmatched junction nucleotides: 3. The CDR3 length is 15 residues. Germline-derived CDR1 and CDR2 are DFQATT and SNEGSKA (reference sequence). The chain's CDR3 is CSASWTSGVQETQYF. The CDR3 DNA reads as TGCAGTGCTAGTTGGACTAGCGGGGTCCAAGAGACCCAGTACTTC.

The chain is built from TRBV18 and TRBJ2-4; no reliable D call. Trimming stripped 3 bases from V and 1 base from J, with 7 bases between. Germline V gene data show CDR1 as KGHSH and CDR2 as LQKENI. This CDR3 region has 14 residues. CDR3: CASSPTDAKNIQYF. CDR3 DNA: TGTGCCAGCTCACCTACGGATGCCAAAAACATTCAGTACTTC.

The V gene is TRBV7-9, the J gene TRBJ1-1; D is unresolved. The CDR3 length is 14 residues. Germline V gene data show CDR1 as SEHNR and CDR2 as FQNEAQ (reference sequence). The V and J ends lost 2 bases and 4 bases respectively, with 11 bases between them. This CDR3 is CASSLTQVATEAFF. The CDR3 region has the DNA TGTGCCAGCAGCTTAACCCAGGTGGCCACTGAAGCTTTCTTT.

As concerns this clonotype: A single base separates this from a much larger clone, so it may be a read error. This chain connects TRBV7-2 to TRBJ2-7, with D perhaps TRBD2 (5 bases). CDR1 is SGHTA, CDR2 FQGNSA, per germline. V was trimmed by 0 bases and J by 2 bases, leaving 14 bases between them. CDR3 length: 16 residues. The CDR3, as DNA: TGTGCCAGCAGCTTAGCTGTCGGGCAGCGGCCCTACGAGCAGTACTTC. Its translation is CASSLAVGQRPYEQYF.

This clonotype showed up many times. The CDR3 protein is CASSLRAYGYTF. CDR3 sequence (DNA): TGTGCCAGCAGTTTACGGGCCTATGGCTACACCTTC. The rearrangement links TRBV12-3 or TRBV12-4 to TRBJ1-2; D not certain. The CDR3 totals 12 residues. With 2 bases removed from V and 4 bases from J, the gap between germline ends came to 5 bases.

This clonotype has at least ten counts. This chain links TRBV20-1 with TRBJ1-1; D ambiguous. The V and J ends lost 0 bases and 11 bases respectively, with 10 bases between them. CDR1 and CDR2 (germline): DFQATT, SNEGSKA (reference sequence). This CDR3 has 11 residues. CDR3 bases: TGCAGTGCTAGAGACCCACCTTCTGCTTTCTTT. Encoded protein: CSARDPPSAFF.

This clonotype was seen at least ten times. V is TRBV28 and J is TRBJ2-7; 7 nucleotides agree with TRBD2. V shed 6 bases, J shed 5 bases, and the junction held 10 bases outside the gene matches. CDR1 is MDHEN and CDR2 is SYDVKM in the germline V gene. This CDR3 has 14 residues. The CDR3 loop reads CASSPQLALHEQYF. CDR3 nucleotide sequence: TGTGCCAGCAGCCCTCAACTAGCGCTCCACGAGCAGTACTTC.